This TCR beta chain was profiled in a study of CD8 T cells in Susac syndrome. CD8+ and CD4+ blood T cells underwent TCR beta sequencing. Healthy donors, matched for age and sex, constituted the control group. The CDR3 totals 11 residues. Per the germline V gene, CDR1 is SQVTM and CDR2 is ANQGSEA. V was cut by 8 bases and J by 6 bases, with 12 bases left in between. An amount of RNA that ranged from roughly 0.5 to 1 ug was reverse transcribed with random hexamers. TCRdb independently ran MiXCR on the immunoSEQ multiplex PCR reads; one entry per CDR3 protein. Here the sample spans about 130,000 distinct CDR3 sequences, around 94% being singletons.

The chain employs TRBV29-1 and TRBJ2-3; the D gene could be TRBD1 or TRBD2 (5 bases each). The TCR sequence derives from a human donor in good health. Sequenced material: CD4+ T cells from PBMCs. Written as DNA, the CDR3 is TGCAGCTCCAACGAGGGGGATACGCAGTATTTT. As protein: CSSNEGDTQYF.